Listed below are T cell receptor beta chains from one sample, sequenced in a study of chemoradiotherapy in HPV16-positive cancers. TCRdb's table, derived via immunoSEQ multiplex PCR, lists solely in-frame clones and lacks some. The sample has several thousand clones; over 70% are singletons. The sequencing here drew on tumor tissue, taken from a patient who underwent chemoradiotherapy. The receptors were sampled from a human donor with HPV-associated anogenital cancer. Each CDR3 is given with its conserved first and last residue. The D gene is left open where the match is weak. Not every row has a clone size; where given, it reads once, few, many or a size class.

CDR3 DNA: TGCAGCGTTGAATCAGACCGACGCTCTTACGAGCAGTACTTC; CDR3 protein: CSVESDRRSYEQYF; clone size: NA; D gene: NA; J gene: TRBJ2-7; V gene: TRBV29-1
CDR3 DNA: TGCAGCGTCGGGGTTACGGCAGTAGATACGCAGTATTTT; CDR3 protein: CSVGVTAVDTQYF; clone size: NA; D gene: NA; J gene: TRBJ2-3; V gene: TRBV29-1
CDR3 DNA: TGTGCCTCAAGTAAGGGATTTCGGCAGTACTTC; CDR3 protein: CASSKGFRQYF; clone size: NA; D gene: NA; J gene: TRBJ2-7; V gene: TRBV11-3
CDR3 DNA: TGTGCCAGCACCTCTCTGTCCGGAGCCAGGGACGAGCAGTACTTC; CDR3 protein: CASTSLSGARDEQYF; clone size: once; D gene: NA; J gene: TRBJ2-7; V gene: TRBV6-5
CDR3 DNA: TGTGCCAGCAGTGAGTTATACAGGGGAGATGAGCAGTTCTTC; CDR3 protein: CASSELYRGDEQFF; clone size: NA; D gene: TRBD1; J gene: TRBJ2-1; V gene: TRBV5-5
CDR3 DNA: TGTGCCAGCAGCTTAATGGGGCACGGGAACACCGGGGAGCTGTTTTTT; CDR3 protein: CASSLMGHGNTGELFF; clone size: NA; D gene: NA; J gene: TRBJ2-2; V gene: TRBV7-3
CDR3 DNA: TGTGCCAGCAGCTTAGTGGATCAGCCCCAGCATTTT; CDR3 protein: CASSLVDQPQHF; clone size: NA; D gene: NA; J gene: TRBJ1-5; V gene: TRBV7-9
CDR3 DNA: TGTGCCAGCAGCTTGCGGGATAGGGTGGGCGGCTACACCTTC; CDR3 protein: CASSLRDRVGGYTF; clone size: NA; D gene: NA; J gene: TRBJ1-2; V gene: TRBV5-4
CDR3 DNA: TGCAGCGTTGAAGATTGGGTTAGGCTTAAAGGCTACACCTTC; CDR3 protein: CSVEDWVRLKGYTF; clone size: NA; D gene: NA; J gene: TRBJ1-2; V gene: TRBV29-1
CDR3 DNA: TGTGCCAGCAGTGGAATAGCGGGACCCAAAGAGACCCAGTACTTC; CDR3 protein: CASSGIAGPKETQYF; clone size: NA; D gene: TRBD2; J gene: TRBJ2-5; V gene: TRBV2
CDR3 DNA: TGTGCCAGCAGCTTGCAGGCGGGGGGGCGTTATAGCGAGCAGTACTTC; CDR3 protein: CASSLQAGGRYSEQYF; clone size: NA; D gene: TRBD2; J gene: TRBJ2-7; V gene: TRBV5-6
CDR3 DNA: TGTGCCAGCTCCCCGTCGGGAGCTAGCACAGATACGCAGTATTTT; CDR3 protein: CASSPSGASTDTQYF; clone size: NA; D gene: NA; J gene: TRBJ2-3; V gene: TRBV18
CDR3 DNA: TGTGCCAGTAGTATAGGCACCGCAACTAATGAAAAACTGTTTTTT; CDR3 protein: CASSIGTATNEKLFF; clone size: NA; D gene: NA; J gene: TRBJ1-4; V gene: TRBV19
CDR3 DNA: TGTGCCAGCAGCTTAGTGACATTAGCGGGAGTGGTTATAGATGAGCAGTTCTTC; CDR3 protein: CASSLVTLAGVVIDEQFF; clone size: NA; D gene: TRBD2; J gene: TRBJ2-1; V gene: TRBV7-2
CDR3 DNA: TGCGCCAGCAGCTTGGCCCAGCGACGGCCTACCTACGAGCAGTACTTC; CDR3 protein: CASSLAQRRPTYEQYF; clone size: NA; D gene: NA; J gene: TRBJ2-7; V gene: TRBV5-1
CDR3 DNA: TGTGCTAGTGGTCTCGGACAGGGGACAGATACGCAGTATTTT; CDR3 protein: CASGLGQGTDTQYF; clone size: NA; D gene: TRBD1; J gene: TRBJ2-3; V gene: TRBV12-5
CDR3 DNA: TGTGCCAGTAGTAGCAGGTCCACCTACGAGCAGTACTTC; CDR3 protein: CASSSRSTYEQYF; clone size: NA; D gene: NA; J gene: TRBJ2-7; V gene: TRBV19
CDR3 DNA: TGTGCCAGCAGCCTCCAGCGGGAACAACAGTTCTTC; CDR3 protein: CASSLQREQQFF; clone size: NA; D gene: TRBD2; J gene: TRBJ2-1; V gene: TRBV7-6
CDR3 DNA: TGTGCCAGCAGCTTAGTTCAGGGAGAGCAGTACTTC; CDR3 protein: CASSLVQGEQYF; clone size: NA; D gene: NA; J gene: TRBJ2-7; V gene: TRBV7-9
CDR3 DNA: TGTGCCAGCTCACGAACCGGGACTAGCGGGGGCCCAGATACGCAGTATTTT; CDR3 protein: CASSRTGTSGGPDTQYF; clone size: NA; D gene: TRBD2; J gene: TRBJ2-3; V gene: TRBV18
CDR3 DNA: TGTGCCAGCAGTACACCTGCTAATGAAAAACTGTTTTTT; CDR3 protein: CASSTPANEKLFF; clone size: NA; D gene: NA; J gene: TRBJ1-4; V gene: TRBV28
CDR3 DNA: TGTGCCTGGGGGCCCGGGGGGGCCGAGACCCAGTACTTC; CDR3 protein: CAWGPGGAETQYF; clone size: NA; D gene: TRBD2; J gene: TRBJ2-5; V gene: TRBV30
CDR3 DNA: TGTGCCAGCAGACGGGGCCAGAACACCGGGGAGCTGTTTTTT; CDR3 protein: CASRRGQNTGELFF; clone size: NA; D gene: NA; J gene: TRBJ2-2; V gene: TRBV2
CDR3 DNA: TGTGCCAGTAGTATAGACGGAGGGGGCATTAGCAATCAGCCCCAGCATTTT; CDR3 protein: CASSIDGGGISNQPQHF; clone size: once; D gene: TRBD1; J gene: TRBJ1-5; V gene: TRBV19
CDR3 DNA: TGCGCCAGCAGCTTGGCGGTAGAGAACTATGGCTACACCTTC; CDR3 protein: CASSLAVENYGYTF; clone size: NA; D gene: NA; J gene: TRBJ1-2; V gene: TRBV5-1
CDR3 DNA: TGTGCCAGCAGTTGGCGGACAGGGAACGGGGAGCTGTTTTTT; CDR3 protein: CASSWRTGNGELFF; clone size: once; D gene: TRBD1; J gene: TRBJ2-2; V gene: TRBV2
CDR3 DNA: TGCGCCAGCAGCTTGAGGGGAGAGGGCGAGCAGTACTTC; CDR3 protein: CASSLRGEGEQYF; clone size: NA; D gene: NA; J gene: TRBJ2-7; V gene: TRBV5-1
CDR3 DNA: TGCGCCAGCAGCGCGCCGGGACAGGGTACGAACACTGAAGCTTTCTTT; CDR3 protein: CASSAPGQGTNTEAFF; clone size: NA; D gene: TRBD1; J gene: TRBJ1-1; V gene: TRBV5-1
CDR3 DNA: TGTGCCAGCAGCTGGACAGGGGGAAAGCAGTACTTC; CDR3 protein: CASSWTGGKQYF; clone size: NA; D gene: TRBD1; J gene: TRBJ2-7; V gene: TRBV7-2
CDR3 DNA: TGTGCCAGCAGCGCCAAAGACAGGGAGATAGGCTACACCTTC; CDR3 protein: CASSAKDREIGYTF; clone size: NA; D gene: TRBD1; J gene: TRBJ1-2; V gene: TRBV5-4
CDR3 DNA: TGCGCCAGCAGCTTAGGTGATAGCCCAGTCACCGGGGAGCTGTTTTTT; CDR3 protein: CASSLGDSPVTGELFF; clone size: few; D gene: NA; J gene: TRBJ2-2; V gene: TRBV5-1
CDR3 DNA: TGTGCCAGCAGGAAGACACTAGCTGGTGGGGGCACCGGGGAGCTGTTTTTT; CDR3 protein: CASRKTLAGGGTGELFF; clone size: NA; D gene: NA; J gene: TRBJ2-2; V gene: TRBV28
CDR3 DNA: TGTGCCAGCACCCCCAGCTCCTACGAGCAGTACTTC; CDR3 protein: CASTPSSYEQYF; clone size: NA; D gene: NA; J gene: TRBJ2-7; V gene: TRBV7-3
CDR3 DNA: TGCGCCAGCAGCGAGGGACAGGGTGTCGCAGATACGCAGTATTTT; CDR3 protein: CASSEGQGVADTQYF; clone size: NA; D gene: TRBD1; J gene: TRBJ2-3; V gene: TRBV5-1
CDR3 DNA: TGTGCCAGCGGTGAGGAGATCTCAGATACGCAGTATTTT; CDR3 protein: CASGEEISDTQYF; clone size: NA; D gene: NA; J gene: TRBJ2-3; V gene: TRBV2
CDR3 DNA: TGTGCCAGCAGCTCCCAATGGAGGGGAAGCTATGGCTACACCTTC; CDR3 protein: CASSSQWRGSYGYTF; clone size: medium-sized; D gene: NA; J gene: TRBJ1-2; V gene: TRBV5-5
CDR3 DNA: TGTGCCAGTAAGGGGGGCAACTATGGCTACACCTTC; CDR3 protein: CASKGGNYGYTF; clone size: NA; D gene: NA; J gene: TRBJ1-2; V gene: TRBV19
CDR3 DNA: TGTGCCAGCAGCTTCGCGAGGAGGGCTGAGCTCTACGAGCAGTACTTC; CDR3 protein: CASSFARRAELYEQYF; clone size: NA; D gene: NA; J gene: TRBJ2-7; V gene: TRBV7-7
CDR3 DNA: TGTGCCAGCAGCTTAGGGTCCCCGGAGACCCAGTACTTC; CDR3 protein: CASSLGSPETQYF; clone size: NA; D gene: NA; J gene: TRBJ2-5; V gene: TRBV7-2
CDR3 DNA: TGTGCCAGCAGTTCCGACACCTGGAACACTGAAGCTTTCTTT; CDR3 protein: CASSSDTWNTEAFF; clone size: few; D gene: NA; J gene: TRBJ1-1; V gene: TRBV6-1
CDR3 DNA: TGTGCCAGCAGGACCAGGGGCGGCTATGGCTACACCTTC; CDR3 protein: CASRTRGGYGYTF; clone size: NA; D gene: NA; J gene: TRBJ1-2; V gene: TRBV27
CDR3 DNA: TGTGCCAGCAGCCGACTGTGGGAGGGCCCCTACAATGAGCAGTTCTTC; CDR3 protein: CASSRLWEGPYNEQFF; clone size: NA; D gene: TRBD2; J gene: TRBJ2-1; V gene: TRBV5-4